This note documents a single T cell receptor (beta chain) sequence. In the original workflow: Reference gene primers were amplified, and this amplification served to estimate nucleated cell counts. Method: immunoSEQ multiplex PCR; TCRdb's copy keeps in-frame clones and lacks some. The DNA was the basis for D and trimming; V, J and clone size are from that table. The sample lists around 300,000 clones; 89% were seen once. The entry originates in a study of blood T cell repertoires in COVID-19. Overall study context: Specimens from acute and convalescent COVID-19 originated in the United States, Italy and Spain. PBMCs, B-cell-depleted T cells, or T cells were the source of the cDNA or gDNA that made up the material.

The sequence came from a man in his fifties or sixties with acute or convalescent COVID-19. Sequenced: peripheral blood.

CDR3 sequence reads: CASAQSTGHVGEKLFF. The CDR3 DNA reads as TGTGCTAGTGCCCAATCGACAGGTCATGTAGGGGAAAAACTGTTTTTT. V gene TRBV12-5 combines with J gene TRBJ1-4, with D tentatively TRBD1 (6 bases). Germline assignment: CDR1 LGHNT and CDR2 FRNRAP. The length of the CDR3 is 16 residues. Trimming removed 7 bases from V and 8 bases from J, with 23 bases in between.